The clone carrying this TCR beta chain has a handful of counts. The data stem from a study of vaccination and CD4 T cells after COVID-19. Via MiXCR, TCRdb re-called the PCR reads, giving one row per CDR3 protein. This sample has about 20,000 distinct CDR3 sequences, with roughly 62% found just once. Germline CDR1 reads MNHEY; CDR2 reads SVGEGT. Trimming cost V 7 bases and J 4 bases, with 16 bases left between them. The length of the CDR3 is 14 residues. The source was CD4+ T cells from blood, collected before SARS-CoV-2 vaccination. The source of this sequence is a human donor who had recovered from COVID-19. The chain couples TRBV6-2 or TRBV6-3 to TRBJ1-2; D call uncertain. Here the CDR3 reads CASIRSSAGYGYTF. The CDR3 nucleotides are TGTGCCAGCATCCGAAGCTCGGCCGGCTATGGCTACACCTTC.